Listed below are T cell receptor beta chains from one sample, sequenced in a study of T cells after yellow fever vaccination. TCRdb passed the 5' RACE reads through MiXCR, listing each CDR3 protein once. This sample carries a few hundred thousand distinct CDR3 sequences, 6% to 8% of them seen once, and the ten largest clones take approximately 1%. The sample here was CD4+ T cells sorted from PBMCs, taken on the day of the yellow fever booster vaccination. Receptor source: a man younger than 40 who received the YFV17D yellow fever vaccine. Both conserved end residues are part of each CDR3. The order of the fields is clone size, J gene, V gene, CDR3 length, D gene, CDR3 protein, CDR3 DNA. A D gene is named only where the DNA matches it firmly. Expanded clones get a size class; other rows say once, few or many, or leave the size out.

.,TRBJ2-3,TRBV25-1,11,.,CANGLQDTQYF,TGTGCCAACGGACTACAGGATACGCAGTATTTT
many,TRBJ2-1,TRBV10-3,12,.,CAISVGDNEQFF,TGTGCCATCAGTGTTGGGGACAATGAGCAGTTCTTC
few,TRBJ2-1,TRBV20-1,14,TRBD2,CSADRTSGTREQFF,TGCAGTGCCGATAGGACTAGCGGGACCCGAGAGCAGTTCTTC
.,TRBJ2-1,TRBV5-1,19,.,CASSLRYVTASVQGYEQFF,TGCGCCAGCAGCTTGCGTTATGTTACCGCCAGTGTCCAGGGTTACGAGCAGTTCTTC
.,TRBJ2-7,TRBV6-2/TRBV6-3,19,TRBD2,CASRSPGTSGRWAPYEQYF,TGTGCCAGCAGAAGTCCCGGGACTAGCGGGAGATGGGCCCCCTACGAGCAGTACTTC
many,TRBJ2-7,TRBV5-1,13,.,CASSIRTDYEQYF,TGCGCCAGCAGCATACGGACAGACTACGAGCAGTACTTC
few,TRBJ2-1,TRBV2,13,.,CASWGSSYNEQFF,TGTGCCAGCTGGGGGAGCTCCTACAATGAGCAGTTCTTC
many,TRBJ1-4,TRBV7-2,13,.,CASSSRFGEKLFF,TGTGCCAGCAGCTCCAGATTTGGTGAAAAACTGTTTTTT
many,TRBJ2-6,TRBV5-1,15,.,CASSHRGSGANVLTF,TGCGCCAGCAGCCACCGGGGCTCTGGGGCCAACGTCCTGACTTTC
few,TRBJ2-1,TRBV12-2,15,.,CASRLSGIGSLEQFF,TGTGCAAGTCGCCTGAGCGGGATAGGTTCCCTGGAGCAGTTCTTC
few,TRBJ2-1,TRBV20-1,13,TRBD2,CSAKREVYNEQFF,TGCAGTGCTAAGCGGGAGGTTTACAATGAGCAGTTCTTC
.,TRBJ2-7,TRBV10-3,12,.,CATRDESYEQYF,TGTGCCACCAGGGACGAGTCCTACGAGCAGTACTTC
.,TRBJ1-5,TRBV12-3/TRBV12-4,12,.,CASNRGQQPQHF,TGTGCCAGCAATAGGGGCCAGCAGCCCCAGCATTTT
many,TRBJ2-1,TRBV11-1,12,.,CASSFSGYEQFF,TGTGCCAGCAGCTTTTCTGGGTATGAGCAGTTCTTC